A single T cell receptor (beta chain) is shown here with its context. The antigen remains unidentified. Using immunoSEQ multiplex PCR, the repertoire was profiled, and TCRdb retains in-frame clones only, with some absent. The table records tens of thousands of clones, approximately 90% of them present only once. This sample stems from a study of OX40 agonist ivuxolimab in advanced cancers. The CDR3 is 15 amino acids. V shed 5 bases and J shed 1 base, with 14 bases lying between them. Germline V gene data show CDR1 as LNHDA and CDR2 as SQIVND (reference sequence). Broader study findings: The study found that CD8+ T cells averaged more expanded clones than CD4+.

The V and J genes are TRBV19 and TRBJ1-1, with D possibly being TRBD1 (6 bases). The TCR originated in an adult with an advanced solid tumor such as melanoma, head and neck, liver or kidney cancer. The source material was CD4+ or CD8+ T cells sorted from blood, sampled in a trial of the OX40 agonist ivuxolimab. As DNA, the CDR3 is TGTGCCAGTAGTGTTACAGGGACCCCGAACACTGAAGCTTTCTTT. Protein sequence: CASSVTGTPNTEAFF.